The T cell receptor beta chain described here comes from a study of blood T cells in healthy people across ages. CDR1 is DFQATT, CDR2 SNEGSKA, per germline (reference sequence). V shed 0 bases and J shed 9 bases, with 6 bases lying between them. The CDR3 consists of 11 residues. PCR was performed a second time for about 6 to 12 cycles using a sample-barcoded 5' primer and a J-beta primer mix. TCRdb processed the 5' RACE reads anew with MiXCR; each CDR3 protein has one entry. The sample lists 800,000 to 1,300,000 distinct CDR3 sequences; roughly 24% were seen once. These same data were also listed under a study on T cells of mothers and their children. From that study: cDNA was synthesized from all extracted RNA at about 1.4 ug per reaction. When the second PCR was run, its M1S primer added sample barcodes and 2-4 random nucleotides.

The chain links TRBV20-1 to TRBJ2-1, with a tentative D call TRBD1 (5 bases). Sequenced material: blood. This TCR came from a girl aged 2 to 9 in good health. For the CDR3, the DNA is TGCAGTGCTAGAGATCAGGGTGAGCAGTTCTTC. This encodes CSARDQGEQFF.